These 23 T cell receptor beta chains were sequenced from one sample in a study of shared clonotypes between healthy human individuals. Some clones are missing from TCRdb's copy, which holds only in-frame ones; the method was immunoSEQ multiplex PCR. The data show a few million clones, about 94% seen once. Sequencing used naive CD4+ T cells sorted from blood. The subset: CD45RA+ positively selected. Receptors originate from a man younger than 30 in good health.

V gene TRBV6-5 combines with J gene TRBJ1-5; perhaps TRBD1 as D (6 bases). CDR1 is MNHEY and CDR2 is SVGAGI in the germline V gene. Trimming cost V 4 bases and J 5 bases, with 9 bases left between them. CDR3 length: 13 residues. CDR3 in DNA: TGTGCCAGCAGTTGGACAGCAGATCAGCCCCAGCATTTT. It specifies CASSWTADQPQHF.

CDR3 sequence: CAWTRPSPRGYTF. In DNA, the CDR3 is TGTGCCTGGACTAGACCGAGCCCCCGGGGCTACACCTTC. The rearrangement uses TRBV30 and TRBJ1-2; no reliable D call. This CDR3 spans 13 amino acids. V shed 4 bases and J shed 8 bases, with 17 bases lying between them. Looked up from germline, CDR1 is GTSNPN and CDR2 is SVGIG (reference sequence).

The chain uses TRBV5-3 and TRBJ2-3; D is unclear. TRBV5-3 is sorted into the ORF group, with uncertain function. V lost 4 bases and J lost 0, with 30 bases in between. This CDR3 contains 21 residues. This CDR3 is CARSRPRQPKSPPLSTDTQYF. The CDR3 nucleotides read TGTGCCAGAAGCCGCCCCCGGCAGCCCAAATCTCCTCCTCTTAGCACAGATACGCAGTATTTT.

This chain connects TRBV6-1 to TRBJ1-2, with D possibly being TRBD1 (5 bases). Germline V CDR1 and CDR2: MNHNS, SASEGT. V lost 0 bases and J 4 bases, leaving 9 bases between the germline ends. The CDR3 length is 14 residues. The CDR3 reads CASSEAGEGYGYTF. DNA of the CDR3: TGTGCCAGCAGTGAAGCGGGGGAGGGCTATGGCTACACCTTC.

The chain has TRBV7-9 and TRBJ2-1; a weak D match, TRBD2 (6 bases). V was clipped by 6 bases and J by 2 bases, with 14 bases between them. Per the germline V gene, CDR1 is SEHNR and CDR2 is FQNEAQ (reference sequence). This CDR3 is 15 amino acids long. CDR3 DNA sequence: TGTGCCAGCAGTCACGGAGGGCCGACCTACAATGAGCAGTTCTTC. Protein sequence: CASSHGGPTYNEQFF.

The chain links TRBV7-2 to TRBJ2-1, with 7 bases aligning to TRBD1. V gave up 4 bases and J gave up 2 bases; unmatched junction bases: 5. Germline V gives CDR1 SGHTA, CDR2 FQGNSA. The CDR3 totals 15 residues. CDR3 sequence reads: CASSYDRVPYNEQFF. CDR3 coding DNA: TGTGCCAGCAGCTATGACAGGGTCCCCTACAATGAGCAGTTCTTC.

The rearrangement links TRBV5-1 to TRBJ2-3, with no clear D. Trimming shortened V by 4 bases and J by 6 bases, and 12 bases separated the two germline ends. The CDR3 is 13 amino acids. CDR1 and CDR2 (germline): SGHRS, YFSETQ. The CDR3 nucleotides are TGCGCCAGCAGCGGAATAGCTTCGGATACGCAGTATTTT. As protein: CASSGIASDTQYF.

The chain has TRBV4-3 and TRBJ2-1, with a tentative D call TRBD2 (6 bases). Germline values: CDR1 LGHNA, CDR2 YSLEER. The CDR3 is 16 amino acids. Trimming removed 5 bases at V and 5 bases at J, with 19 bases between. The CDR3 DNA reads as TGCGCCAGCAGCTTCGCGGGACTTCTGTCTAACAATGAGCAGTTCTTC. Its translation is CASSFAGLLSNNEQFF.

This chain uses TRBV18 with TRBJ2-7; 12 nucleotides align to TRBD1. J gave up 2 bases and V 6 bases, and 5 bases lay outside the gene matches. Germline V CDR1 and CDR2: KGHSH, LQKENI. The length of the CDR3 is 15 residues. CDR3 sequence reads: CASSSGQGAAYEQYF. In DNA, the CDR3 is TGTGCCAGCTCCTCGGGACAGGGGGCTGCCTACGAGCAGTACTTC.

The rearrangement uses TRBV29-1 and TRBJ2-7, with D uncertain. This CDR3 has 11 amino acids. V shed 7 bases and J shed 0 bases, with 7 bases lying between them. Germline CDR1 reads SQVTM; CDR2 reads ANQGSEA. The CDR3 nucleotides are TGCAGCGCCGCTTACTCCTACGAGCAGTACTTC. It codes for CSAAYSYEQYF.

The V and J genes are TRBV5-1 and TRBJ2-7; 10 bases map to TRBD1. CDR1 is SGHRS, CDR2 YFSETQ, per germline. The V gene end was trimmed by 4 bases and the J gene end by 5 bases; junction bases not matched to a gene: 9. This CDR3 is 15 amino acids long. The CDR3: CASSIRTGGKHEQYF. For the CDR3, the DNA is TGCGCCAGCAGCATCCGGACAGGGGGGAAACACGAGCAGTACTTC.

The V call is TRBV5-6, the J call TRBJ2-7; TRBD2 matches at 10 bases. V shed 3 bases, J shed 4 bases, and the junction held 7 bases outside the gene matches. In germline, CDR1 is SGHDT, CDR2 YYEEEE. The CDR3 extends over 15 amino acids. The CDR3 DNA sequence: TGTGCCAGCAGCTACACCGGGACTAGCGTTTACGAGCAGTACTTC. Translated: CASSYTGTSVYEQYF.

The chain links TRBV7-2 to TRBJ2-4; 11 bases are a match to TRBD2. V was pared by 5 bases and J by 0 bases, with 6 bases of the junction left unmatched. The CDR3 is 17 amino acids. CDR1 and CDR2 (germline): SGHTA, FQGNSA. CDR3 in amino acids: CASSPRTSGLAKNIQYF. The CDR3 DNA reads TGTGCCAGCAGCCCCAGGACTAGCGGGCTAGCCAAAAACATTCAGTACTTC.

This sequence joins TRBV18 and TRBJ2-2, with 11 positions matching TRBD2. CDR3 length: 15 amino acids. V lost 6 bases and J lost 4; bases outside the gene matches: 4. CDR1 is KGHSH and CDR2 is LQKENI in the germline V gene. Here the CDR3 reads CASSQTSGVTGELFF. The CDR3, as DNA: TGTGCCAGCTCGCAGACTAGCGGGGTCACCGGGGAGCTGTTTTTT.

The chain couples TRBV30 to TRBJ1-2, with no clear D. The V gene lost 0 bases and the J gene lost 8 bases, with 10 bases spanning the gap. There are 12 residues in the CDR3. Germline values: CDR1 GTSNPN, CDR2 SVGIG (reference sequence). The DNA for the CDR3 is TGTGCCTGGAGTGTACGGGTTAAGGGCTACACCTTC. Its translation is CAWSVRVKGYTF.

The CDR3 protein is CASSEPRGDSPLHF. In DNA form, the CDR3 reads TGTGCCAGCAGTGAACCCCGTGGAGATTCACCCCTCCACTTT. This chain connects TRBV2 to TRBJ1-6; D unresolved. Germline CDR1 reads SNHLY; CDR2 reads FYNNEI. The V end was cut by 2 bases, the J end by 8 bases, with 10 bases between. The CDR3 length is 14 residues.

This clone has a single count. The chain employs TRBV30 and TRBJ2-1, with 12 bases matching TRBD2. Germline CDR1 reads GTSNPN; CDR2 reads SVGIG (reference sequence). Trimming cost V 3 bases and J 14 bases; bases outside gene matches: 8. This CDR3 has 13 residues. In DNA form, the CDR3 reads TGTGCCTGGAGGCTAGCGGGAGGGCCCAAGAAGTTCTTC. Translating it yields CAWRLAGGPKKFF.

This chain connects TRBV5-3 to TRBJ1-1, with D perhaps matching TRBD1 (5 bases). TRBV5-3 is annotated as an ORF whose role is uncertain. The CDR3 consists of 15 residues. V was pared by 5 bases and J by 4 bases, with 18 bases between. CDR3 sequence: CARSFDSPVGTEAFF. The CDR3 nucleotides read TGTGCCAGAAGTTTCGACAGCCCGGTCGGCACTGAAGCTTTCTTT.

A note on this clone: Other DNA sequences from this sample encode an identical CDR3 as well. V and J are TRBV19 and TRBJ2-2, with a weak D call TRBD2 (5 bases). Deletions cut 2 bases from V and 5 bases from J, with 9 bases between. This CDR3 has 14 amino acids. Germline CDR1 and CDR2: LNHDA and SQIVND (reference sequence). The CDR3 region is CASSIKGGTGELFF. CDR3 coding DNA: TGTGCCAGTAGTATAAAGGGCGGGACCGGGGAGCTGTTTTTT. Full variable domain (rest looked up from reference TRBV19 and TRBJ2-2): DGGITQSPKYLFRKEGQNVTLSCEQNLNHDAMYWYRQDPGQGLRLIYYSQIVNDFQKGDIAEGYSVSREKKESFPLTVTSAQKNPTAFYLCASSIKGGTGELFFGEGSRLTVL.

Points on this clone: Other DNA sequences in the same sample also yield this CDR3. The chain carries TRBV6-5 and TRBJ1-1; maybe TRBD1 (5 bases). Germline V CDR1 and CDR2: MNHEY, SVGAGI. The CDR3 spans 14 residues. Trimming took 0 bases from V and 5 from J, leaving 10 bases between them. The CDR3 DNA follows: TGTGCCAGCAGTTACTCGAGCGGGGGAACTGAAGCTTTCTTT. It codes for CASSYSSGGTEAFF.

This chain uses TRBV7-2 with TRBJ1-2; 10 positions agree with TRBD1. Germline V gives CDR1 SGHTA, CDR2 FQGNSA. J lost 8 bases, V lost 5 bases, and 8 bases had no gene match. The CDR3 sequence is 14 residues long. The CDR3 protein is CASSLGQGKIGYTF. The CDR3 DNA reads as TGTGCCAGCAGCCTGGGACAGGGGAAAATCGGCTACACCTTC.

This chain uses TRBV7-3 with TRBJ2-3; no clear D. This CDR3 is 13 amino acids long. Trimming took 3 bases from V and 2 from J, leaving 6 bases between them. Germline V gene data show CDR1 as SGHTA and CDR2 as FQGTGA. Written as DNA, the CDR3 is TGTGCCAGCAGCTTTCTGTCCACAGATACGCAGTATTTT. The encoded protein is CASSFLSTDTQYF.

The chain joins TRBV5-4 to TRBJ1-1; 9 positions match TRBD1. Losses at the gene ends were 5 bases for V and 6 bases for J; bases not matched to a gene: 8. The CDR3 runs 14 residues. Germline assignment: CDR1 SGHNT and CDR2 YYREEE (reference sequence). CDR3 DNA sequence: TGTGCCAGCAGTCACAGGGGGCAAGGCGCTGAAGCTTTCTTT. It specifies CASSHRGQGAEAFF.